This TCR beta chain was sequenced during a study of shared clonotypes between healthy human individuals. In replicate PCRs of sorted subsets, roughly 200 ng DNA, roughly 31,000 T cell genomes, was used. Authors' analysis steps: ImmunoSEQ only sent back junction sequences with no quality scores, so filtering was done differently. This table comes from immunoSEQ multiplex PCR, and its TCRdb copy is limited to in-frame clones, with some not included. That table furnishes V, J and clone size, whereas the DNA furnished D and trimming. Found here are approximately 640,000 clones, around 72% of them singletons; the top ten hold approximately 1.8%. This clone was counted a single time. CD4+ cells were split into CD45RA+ naive and CD45RA-negative memory subsets. This CDR3 is 13 amino acids long. V dropped 4 bases and J dropped 6 bases, with 13 bases sitting between them. The germline V gene has CDR1 ENHRY and CDR2 SYGVKD.

This TCR was sampled from a woman aged 30 to 39 in good health. Source material: memory CD4+ T cells sorted from blood. Subset in this sample: CD45RA-negative fraction. V usage is TRBV10-3 and J usage is TRBJ2-7; no reliable D call. The CDR3 DNA reads as TGTGCCATCAGTGTGGGAATTGCCCGCGAGCAGTACTTC. This translates into CAISVGIAREQYF.